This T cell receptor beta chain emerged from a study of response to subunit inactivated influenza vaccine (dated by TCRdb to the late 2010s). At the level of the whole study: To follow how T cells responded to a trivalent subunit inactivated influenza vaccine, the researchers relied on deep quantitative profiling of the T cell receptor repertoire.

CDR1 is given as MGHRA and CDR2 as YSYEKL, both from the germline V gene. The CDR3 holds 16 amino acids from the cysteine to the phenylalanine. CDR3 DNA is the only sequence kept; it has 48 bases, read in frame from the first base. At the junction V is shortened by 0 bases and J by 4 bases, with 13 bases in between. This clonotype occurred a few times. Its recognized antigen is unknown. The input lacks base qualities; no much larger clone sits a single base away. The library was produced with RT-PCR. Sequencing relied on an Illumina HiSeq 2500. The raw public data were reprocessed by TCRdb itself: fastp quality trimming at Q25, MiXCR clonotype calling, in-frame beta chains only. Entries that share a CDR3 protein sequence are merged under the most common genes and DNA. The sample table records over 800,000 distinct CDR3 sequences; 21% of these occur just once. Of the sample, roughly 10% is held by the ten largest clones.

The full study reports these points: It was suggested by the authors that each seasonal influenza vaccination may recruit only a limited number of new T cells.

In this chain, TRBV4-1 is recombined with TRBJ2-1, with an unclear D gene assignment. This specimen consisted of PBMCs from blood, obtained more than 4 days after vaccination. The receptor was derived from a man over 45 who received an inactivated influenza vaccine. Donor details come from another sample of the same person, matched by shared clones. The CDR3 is CASSQEPMTTYNEQFF. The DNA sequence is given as TGCGCCAGCAGCCAAGAACCGATGACCACGTACAATGAGCAGTTCTTC.